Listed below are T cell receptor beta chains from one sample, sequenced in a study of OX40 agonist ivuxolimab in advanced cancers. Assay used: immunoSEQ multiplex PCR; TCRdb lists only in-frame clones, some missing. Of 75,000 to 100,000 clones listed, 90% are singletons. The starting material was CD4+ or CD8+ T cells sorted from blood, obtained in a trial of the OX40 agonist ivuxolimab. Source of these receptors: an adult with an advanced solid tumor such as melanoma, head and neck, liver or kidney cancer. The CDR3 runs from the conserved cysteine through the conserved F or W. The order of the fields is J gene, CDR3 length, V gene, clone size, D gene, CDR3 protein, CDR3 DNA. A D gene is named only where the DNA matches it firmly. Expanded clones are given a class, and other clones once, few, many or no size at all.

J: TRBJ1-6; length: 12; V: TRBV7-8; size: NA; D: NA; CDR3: CASSLVGSPLHF; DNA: TGTGCCAGCAGCTTAGTGGGTTCACCCCTCCACTTT
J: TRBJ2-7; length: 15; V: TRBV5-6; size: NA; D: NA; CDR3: CASSLNRALLGEQYF; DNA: TGTGCCAGCAGTTTAAACAGGGCCCTCTTGGGGGAGCAGTACTTC
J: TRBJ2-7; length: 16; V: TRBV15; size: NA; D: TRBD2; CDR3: CATSRDGAGGYYEQYF; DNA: TGTGCCACCAGCAGAGATGGGGCGGGAGGGTACTACGAGCAGTACTTC
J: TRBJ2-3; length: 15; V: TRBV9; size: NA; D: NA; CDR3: CASSVDVVGTDTQYF; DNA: TGTGCCAGCAGCGTAGACGTAGTCGGCACAGATACGCAGTATTTT
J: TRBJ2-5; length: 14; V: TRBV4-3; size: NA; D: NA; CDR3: CASSQGLGGETQYF; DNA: TGCGCCAGCAGCCAAGGATTGGGTGGGGAGACCCAGTACTTC
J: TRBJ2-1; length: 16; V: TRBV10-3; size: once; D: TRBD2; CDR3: CAISAQPSGSTVEQFF; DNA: TGTGCCATCAGTGCGCAACCTAGCGGGAGCACGGTTGAGCAGTTCTTC
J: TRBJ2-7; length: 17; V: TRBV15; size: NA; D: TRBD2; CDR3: CATSREGLAGGAYEQYF; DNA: TGTGCCACCAGCAGAGAGGGACTAGCGGGAGGCGCCTACGAGCAGTACTTC
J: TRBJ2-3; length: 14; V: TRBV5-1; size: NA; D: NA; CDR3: CASSFGGRPDTQYF; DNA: TGCGCCAGCAGCTTCGGGGGGCGGCCAGATACGCAGTATTTT
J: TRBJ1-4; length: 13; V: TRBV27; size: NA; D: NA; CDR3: CASRGQGREKLFF; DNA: TGTGCCAGCCGAGGGCAGGGACGGGAAAAACTGTTTTTT
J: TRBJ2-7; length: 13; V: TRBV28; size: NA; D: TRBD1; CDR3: CASSINDRVEQYF; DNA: TGTGCCAGCAGTATAAACGACAGGGTCGAGCAGTACTTC
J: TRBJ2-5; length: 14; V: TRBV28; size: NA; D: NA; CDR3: CASTPVTGGETQYF; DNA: TGTGCCAGCACCCCCGTGACCGGGGGAGAGACCCAGTACTTC
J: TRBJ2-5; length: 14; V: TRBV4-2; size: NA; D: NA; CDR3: CASSQPDFKETQYF; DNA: TGTGCCAGCAGCCAACCGGACTTCAAAGAGACCCAGTACTTC
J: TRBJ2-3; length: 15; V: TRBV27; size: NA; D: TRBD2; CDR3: CASSSPSGKTDTQYF; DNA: TGTGCCAGCAGTTCCCCTAGCGGGAAGACAGATACGCAGTATTTT
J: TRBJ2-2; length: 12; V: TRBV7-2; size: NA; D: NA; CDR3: CASSLRQGELFF; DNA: TGTGCCAGCAGCTTGAGACAGGGGGAGCTGTTTTTT
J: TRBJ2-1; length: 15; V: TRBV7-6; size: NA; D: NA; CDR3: CASSLEGTRNNEQFF; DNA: TGTGCCAGCAGCTTAGAAGGGACTCGAAACAATGAGCAGTTCTTC
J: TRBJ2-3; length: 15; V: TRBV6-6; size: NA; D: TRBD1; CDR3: CASSYLTGGTDTQYF; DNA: TGTGCCAGCAGTTACTTGACAGGGGGAACAGATACGCAGTATTTT
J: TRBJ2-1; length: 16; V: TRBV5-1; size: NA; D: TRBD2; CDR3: CASSLVYSGSKVEQFF; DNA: TGCGCCAGCAGCTTGGTTTATAGCGGGAGCAAGGTTGAGCAGTTCTTC
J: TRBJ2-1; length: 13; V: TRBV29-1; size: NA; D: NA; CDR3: CSVELARPNEQFF; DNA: TGCAGCGTTGAGCTCGCTAGGCCCAATGAGCAGTTCTTC
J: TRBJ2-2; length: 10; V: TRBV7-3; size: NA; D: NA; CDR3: CASQGGELFF; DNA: TGTGCCAGCCAGGGCGGGGAGCTGTTTTTT
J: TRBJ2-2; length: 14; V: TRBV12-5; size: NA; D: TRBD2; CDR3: CASGGTSNTGELFF; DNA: TGTGCTAGTGGAGGGACTAGCAACACCGGGGAGCTGTTTTTT
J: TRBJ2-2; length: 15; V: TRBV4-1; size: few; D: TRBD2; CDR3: CASSLYSGRAVELFF; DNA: TGCGCCAGCAGCCTCTATAGCGGGAGGGCCGTGGAGCTGTTTTTT
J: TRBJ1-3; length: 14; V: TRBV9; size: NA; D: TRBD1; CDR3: CASSTRTGADTIYF; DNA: TGTGCCAGCAGCACCCGGACAGGGGCGGACACCATATATTTT
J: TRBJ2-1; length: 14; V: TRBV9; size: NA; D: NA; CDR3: CASSVSPKWNEQFF; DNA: TGTGCCAGCAGCGTAAGTCCGAAGTGGAATGAGCAGTTCTTC
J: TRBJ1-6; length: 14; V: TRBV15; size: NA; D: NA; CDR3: CATSRVPEGSPLHF; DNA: TGTGCCACCAGCAGAGTACCCGAGGGATCACCCCTCCACTTT
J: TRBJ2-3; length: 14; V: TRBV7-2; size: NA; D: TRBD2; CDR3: CASSTGLAGVTQYF; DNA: TGTGCCAGCAGCACAGGACTAGCGGGAGTTACGCAGTATTTT
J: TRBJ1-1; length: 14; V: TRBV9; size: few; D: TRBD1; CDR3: CASPLDRGNTEAFF; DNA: TGTGCCAGCCCCCTTGACAGGGGAAACACTGAAGCTTTCTTT
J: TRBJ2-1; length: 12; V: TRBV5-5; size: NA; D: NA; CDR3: CASSASPHEQFF; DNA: TGTGCCAGCAGCGCCTCCCCCCATGAGCAGTTCTTC
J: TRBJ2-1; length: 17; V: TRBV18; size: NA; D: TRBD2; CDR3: CASSPLGSGSSYNEQFF; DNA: TGTGCCAGCTCACCTCTGGGTAGCGGGTCATCCTACAATGAGCAGTTCTTC
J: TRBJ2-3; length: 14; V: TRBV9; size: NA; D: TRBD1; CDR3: CASSFRTGADTQYF; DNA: TGTGCCAGCAGCTTCAGGACAGGGGCAGATACGCAGTATTTT
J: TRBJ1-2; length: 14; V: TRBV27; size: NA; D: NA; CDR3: CASSLSWDRSGYTF; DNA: TGTGCCAGCAGTTTATCGTGGGATCGCTCTGGCTACACCTTC
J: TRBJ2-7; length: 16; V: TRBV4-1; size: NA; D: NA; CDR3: CASSPSRGGRSYEQYF; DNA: TGCGCCAGCAGCCCCTCTCGAGGCGGGCGCTCCTACGAGCAGTACTTC
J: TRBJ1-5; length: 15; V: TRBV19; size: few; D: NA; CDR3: CASSPPRLWRQPQHF; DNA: TGTGCCAGTAGCCCCCCGAGATTATGGCGCCAGCCCCAGCATTTT
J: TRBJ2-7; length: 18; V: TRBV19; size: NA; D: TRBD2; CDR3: CASSIGLAGAYLSYEQYF; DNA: TGTGCCAGTAGTATAGGACTAGCGGGAGCTTACCTCTCCTACGAGCAGTACTTC
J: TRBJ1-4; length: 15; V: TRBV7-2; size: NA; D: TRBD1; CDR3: CASSANRGAEEKLFF; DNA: TGTGCCAGCAGCGCAAACAGGGGTGCGGAGGAAAAACTGTTTTTT
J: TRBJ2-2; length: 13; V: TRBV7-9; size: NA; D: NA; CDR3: CASSDSVTGELFF; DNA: TGTGCCAGCAGCGATAGCGTCACCGGGGAGCTGTTTTTT
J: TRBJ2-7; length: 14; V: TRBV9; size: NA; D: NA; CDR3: CASSVEAGTYEQYF; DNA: TGTGCCAGCAGCGTAGAGGCAGGCACCTACGAGCAGTACTTC
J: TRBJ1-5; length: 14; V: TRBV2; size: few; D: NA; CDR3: CASSEGSVYQPQHF; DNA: TGTGCCAGCAGTGAAGGTTCAGTTTATCAGCCCCAGCATTTT
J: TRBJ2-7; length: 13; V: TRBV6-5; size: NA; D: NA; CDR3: CASSYRRGYEQYF; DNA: TGTGCCAGCAGTTACCGGAGGGGGTACGAGCAGTACTTC
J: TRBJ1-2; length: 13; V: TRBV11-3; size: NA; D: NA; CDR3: CASSRLSDYGYTF; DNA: TGTGCCAGCAGCCGACTATCGGACTATGGCTACACCTTC
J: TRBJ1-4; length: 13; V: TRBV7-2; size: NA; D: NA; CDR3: CASTQGANEKLFF; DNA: TGTGCCAGTACCCAAGGGGCTAATGAAAAACTGTTTTTT
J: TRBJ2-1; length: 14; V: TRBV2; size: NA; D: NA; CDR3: CASSQLQGLGPTFF; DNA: TGTGCCAGCAGTCAACTACAAGGTCTAGGCCCAACGTTCTTC
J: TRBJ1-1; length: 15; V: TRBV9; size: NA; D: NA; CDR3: CASSAPGAWNTEAFF; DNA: TGTGCCAGCAGCGCACCAGGCGCCTGGAACACTGAAGCTTTCTTT
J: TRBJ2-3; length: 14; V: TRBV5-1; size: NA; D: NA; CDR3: CASSLAWDTDTQYF; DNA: TGCGCCAGCAGCTTGGCATGGGACACAGATACGCAGTATTTT
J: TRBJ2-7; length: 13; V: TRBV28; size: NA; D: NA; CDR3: CASSISQVYEQYF; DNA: TGTGCCAGCAGTATATCACAGGTGTACGAGCAGTACTTC
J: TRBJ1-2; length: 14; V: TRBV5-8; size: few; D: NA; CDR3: CASSADGRYYGYTF; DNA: TGTGCCAGCAGCGCGGACGGACGATACTATGGCTACACCTTC
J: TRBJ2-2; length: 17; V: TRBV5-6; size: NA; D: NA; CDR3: CASSPLEGAGAGGELFF; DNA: TGTGCCAGCAGCCCCCTAGAGGGGGCGGGAGCAGGGGGGGAGCTGTTTTTT
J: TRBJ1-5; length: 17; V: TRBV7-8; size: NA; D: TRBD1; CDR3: CASSLGPGTGGNQPQHF; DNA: TGTGCCAGCAGCTTAGGACCCGGGACAGGGGGCAATCAGCCCCAGCATTTT
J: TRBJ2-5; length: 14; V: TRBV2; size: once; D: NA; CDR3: CASSEAGTRETQYF; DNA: TGTGCCAGCAGTGAAGCCGGGACTCGGGAGACCCAGTACTTC
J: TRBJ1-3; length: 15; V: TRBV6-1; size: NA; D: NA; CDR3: CASSEAATSGNTIYF; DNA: TGTGCCAGCAGTGAAGCGGCGACTTCTGGAAACACCATATATTTT